This T cell receptor beta chain was documented in a study of blood T cells in healthy people across ages. Study-level findings and limits: PBMCs that were unsorted prevented a conclusive naive versus antigen-experienced comparison.

This clonotype was seen a few times. Antigen unknown. CDR1 and CDR2 (germline): SGHRS, YFSETQ. V was pared by 0 bases and J by 4 bases, with 13 bases between. The CDR3 length is 15 residues. The second PCR ran 7 to 11 cycles with a sample-barcoded 5' primer and J-beta primers. TCRdb redid the calling of the 5' RACE reads with MiXCR, one entry per CDR3 protein. Here the sample spans about 930,000 distinct CDR3 sequences, under 35% being singletons. This sample was shared with a second study, whose subject was T cells of mothers and their children. As reported in that work: At a rate of approximately 1.5 ug per 15 ul, cDNA synthesis received all of the extracted RNA. Reads obtained per mother exceeded 9.5 million TCR beta CDR3 reads, with several million obtained per child.

This clonotype was obtained from a woman aged 40 to 50 in good health. The sequencing sample was made of blood. V is TRBV5-1 and J is TRBJ1-2; no clear D gene. CDR3 sequence reads: CASSLGDAGPYGYTF. As DNA, the CDR3 is TGCGCCAGCAGCTTGGGAGATGCGGGTCCCTATGGCTACACCTTC. Looking up the rest from reference TRBV5-1 and TRBJ1-2 gives the full variable domain: KAGVTQTPRYLIKTRGQQVTLSCSPISGHRSVSWYQQTPGQGLQFLFEYFSETQRNKGNFPGRFSGRQFSNSRSEMNVSTLELGDSALYLCASSLGDAGPYGYTFGSGTRLTVV.